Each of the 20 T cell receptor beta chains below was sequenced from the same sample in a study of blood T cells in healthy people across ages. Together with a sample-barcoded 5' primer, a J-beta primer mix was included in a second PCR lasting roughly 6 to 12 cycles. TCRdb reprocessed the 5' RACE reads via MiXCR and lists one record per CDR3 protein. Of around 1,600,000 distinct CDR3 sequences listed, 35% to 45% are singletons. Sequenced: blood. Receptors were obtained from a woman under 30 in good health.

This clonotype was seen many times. This chain's CDR3 is CAISVREDTSYNEQFF. The DNA of the CDR3 is TGTGCCATCAGTGTTCGGGAGGACACCTCCTACAATGAGCAGTTCTTC. The rearrangement links TRBV10-3 to TRBJ2-1, with TRBD2 matching 7 bases. V shed 4 bases, J shed 0 bases, and the junction held 6 bases outside the gene matches. The germline V gene encodes CDR1 ENHRY and CDR2 SYGVKD. This CDR3 is built from 16 residues.

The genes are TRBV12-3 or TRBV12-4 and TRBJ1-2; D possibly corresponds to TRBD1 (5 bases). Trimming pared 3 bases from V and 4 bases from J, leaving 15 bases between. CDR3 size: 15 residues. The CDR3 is CASSFIQDPFYGYTF. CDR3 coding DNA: TGTGCCAGCAGTTTTATACAGGACCCCTTCTATGGCTACACCTTC.

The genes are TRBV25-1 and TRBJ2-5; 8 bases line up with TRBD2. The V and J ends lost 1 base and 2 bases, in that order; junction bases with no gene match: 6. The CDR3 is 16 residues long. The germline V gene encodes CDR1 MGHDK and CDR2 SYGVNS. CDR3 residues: CASSESPGGNQETQYF. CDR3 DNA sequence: TGTGCCAGCAGTGAATCCCCGGGAGGGAATCAAGAGACCCAGTACTTC.

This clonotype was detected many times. The CDR3 DNA follows: TGCAGTGCTAGAGACGGGAGAAACTATGGCTACACCTTC. Protein product: CSARDGRNYGYTF. This chain connects TRBV20-1 to TRBJ1-2; D gene uncertain. This CDR3 comprises 13 residues. CDR1 DFQATT and CDR2 SNEGSKA come from the germline V gene (reference sequence). The V gene lost 0 bases and the J gene lost 2 bases, with 7 bases spanning the gap.

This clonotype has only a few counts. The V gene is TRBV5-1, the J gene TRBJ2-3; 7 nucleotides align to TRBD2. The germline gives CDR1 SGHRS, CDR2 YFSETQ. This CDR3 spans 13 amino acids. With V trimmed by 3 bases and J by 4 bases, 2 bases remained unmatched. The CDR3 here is CASSWAGADTQYF. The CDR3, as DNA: TGCGCCAGCAGCTGGGCGGGAGCAGATACGCAGTATTTT.

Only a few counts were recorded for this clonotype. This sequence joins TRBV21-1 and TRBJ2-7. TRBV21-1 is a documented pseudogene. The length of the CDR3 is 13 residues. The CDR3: CASKVSTFYEQYF. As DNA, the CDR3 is TGTGCCAGCAAGGTATCCACCTTCTACGAGCAGTACTTC.

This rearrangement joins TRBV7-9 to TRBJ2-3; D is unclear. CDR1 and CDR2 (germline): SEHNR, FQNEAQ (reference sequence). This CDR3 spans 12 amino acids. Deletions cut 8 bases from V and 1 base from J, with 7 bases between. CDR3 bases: TGTGCCAGCGATCTGGGCACAGATACGCAGTATTTT. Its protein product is CASDLGTDTQYF.

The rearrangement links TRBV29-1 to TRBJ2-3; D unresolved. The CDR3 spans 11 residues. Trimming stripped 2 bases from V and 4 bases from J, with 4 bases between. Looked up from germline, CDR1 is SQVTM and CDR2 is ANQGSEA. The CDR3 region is CSVEWSDTQYF. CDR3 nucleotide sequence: TGCAGCGTTGAATGGTCAGATACGCAGTATTTT.

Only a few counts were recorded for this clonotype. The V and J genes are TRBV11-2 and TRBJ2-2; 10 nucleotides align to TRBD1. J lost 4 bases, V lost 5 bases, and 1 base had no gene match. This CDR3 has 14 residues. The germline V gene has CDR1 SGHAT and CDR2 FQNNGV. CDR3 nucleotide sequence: TGTGCCAGCAGCGGGACAGGGGTCACCGGGGAGCTGTTTTTT. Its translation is CASSGTGVTGELFF.

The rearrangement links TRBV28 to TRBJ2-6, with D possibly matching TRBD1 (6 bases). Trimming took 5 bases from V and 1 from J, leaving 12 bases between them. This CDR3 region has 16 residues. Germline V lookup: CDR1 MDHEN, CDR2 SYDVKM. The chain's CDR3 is CASSPSGVSGANVLTF. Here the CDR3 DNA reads TGTGCCAGCAGTCCTTCAGGGGTTTCTGGGGCCAACGTCCTGACTTTC.

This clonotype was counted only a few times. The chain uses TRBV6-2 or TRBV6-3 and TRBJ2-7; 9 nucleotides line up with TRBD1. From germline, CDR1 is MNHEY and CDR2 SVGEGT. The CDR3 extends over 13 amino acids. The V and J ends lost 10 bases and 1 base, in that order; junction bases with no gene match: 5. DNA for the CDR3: TGTGCCACGTCGGGACAGGGTTCCTACGAGCAGTACTTC. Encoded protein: CATSGQGSYEQYF.

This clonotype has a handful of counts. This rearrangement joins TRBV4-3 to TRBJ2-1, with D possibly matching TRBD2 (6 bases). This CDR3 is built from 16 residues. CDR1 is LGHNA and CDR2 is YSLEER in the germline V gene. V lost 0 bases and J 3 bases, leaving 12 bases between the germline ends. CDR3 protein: CASSQEAGFRYNEQFF. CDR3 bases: TGCGCCAGCAGCCAAGAGGCGGGGTTTCGCTACAATGAGCAGTTCTTC.

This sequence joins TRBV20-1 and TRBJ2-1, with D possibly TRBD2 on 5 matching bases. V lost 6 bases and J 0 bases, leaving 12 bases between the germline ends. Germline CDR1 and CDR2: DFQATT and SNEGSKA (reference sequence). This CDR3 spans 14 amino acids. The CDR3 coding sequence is TGCAGTGCAGTAATAGCGAGCTCCTACAATGAGCAGTTCTTC. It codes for CSAVIASSYNEQFF.

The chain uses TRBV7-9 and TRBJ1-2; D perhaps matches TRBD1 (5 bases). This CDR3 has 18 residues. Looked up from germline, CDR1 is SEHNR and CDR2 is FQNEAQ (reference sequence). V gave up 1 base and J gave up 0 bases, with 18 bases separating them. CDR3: CASSLGWDLPQANYGYTF. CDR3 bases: TGTGCCAGCAGCTTAGGTTGGGACCTCCCCCAGGCTAACTATGGCTACACCTTC.

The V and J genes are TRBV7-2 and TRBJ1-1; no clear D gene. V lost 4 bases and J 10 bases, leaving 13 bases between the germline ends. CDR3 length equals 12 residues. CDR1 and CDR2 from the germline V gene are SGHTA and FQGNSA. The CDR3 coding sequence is TGTGCCAGCAGCTCCCGGCGGGAGGGAGCTTTCTTT. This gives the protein CASSSRREGAFF.

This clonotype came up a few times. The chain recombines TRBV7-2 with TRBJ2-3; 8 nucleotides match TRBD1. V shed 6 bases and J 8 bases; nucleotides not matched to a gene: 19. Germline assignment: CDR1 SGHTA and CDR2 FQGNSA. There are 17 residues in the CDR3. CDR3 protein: CASSTPRGPSKGVTQYF. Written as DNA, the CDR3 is TGTGCCAGCAGTACCCCCAGGGGGCCATCAAAAGGGGTTACGCAGTATTTT.

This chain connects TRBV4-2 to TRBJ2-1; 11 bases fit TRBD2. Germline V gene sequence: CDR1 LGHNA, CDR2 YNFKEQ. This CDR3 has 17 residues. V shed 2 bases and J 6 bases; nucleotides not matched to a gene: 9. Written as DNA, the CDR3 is TGTGCCAGCAGCCAATTACTAGCGGGGGAGTCGTCCAATGAGCAGTTCTTC. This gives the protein CASSQLLAGESSNEQFF.

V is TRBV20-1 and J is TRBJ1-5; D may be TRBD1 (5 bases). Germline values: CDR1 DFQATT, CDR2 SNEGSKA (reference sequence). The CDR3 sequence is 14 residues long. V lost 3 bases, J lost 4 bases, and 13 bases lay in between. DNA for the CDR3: TGCAGTGCTAGTCCTAGACAGATGAATCAGCCCCAGCATTTT. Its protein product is CSASPRQMNQPQHF.

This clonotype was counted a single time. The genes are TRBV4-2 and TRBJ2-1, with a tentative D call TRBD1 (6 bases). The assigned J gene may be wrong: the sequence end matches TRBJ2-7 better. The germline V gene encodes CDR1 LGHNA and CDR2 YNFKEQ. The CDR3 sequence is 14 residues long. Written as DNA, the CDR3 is TGTGCCAGCAGTCCGGGACATGCCTCCTACGAGCAGTACTTC. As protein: CASSPGHASYEQYF.

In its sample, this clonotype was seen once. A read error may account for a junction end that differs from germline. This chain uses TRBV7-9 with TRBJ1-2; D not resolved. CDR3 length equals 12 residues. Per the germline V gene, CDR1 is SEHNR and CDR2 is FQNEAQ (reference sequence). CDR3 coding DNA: TGTGCCAGCAGCTACCGGGCCTATGGCTGCACCTTC. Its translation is CASSYRAYGCTF.